This TCR beta chain was profiled in a study of cytomegalovirus exposure and HLA in healthy donors. General study points: TCR beta V segments were, for the most part, productive about 87% or about 30% of the time in an earlier analysis.

The CDR3 spans 17 residues. The germline gives CDR1 SGHRS, CDR2 YFSETQ. Germline trimming cut 4 bases from V and 3 bases from J; bases unmatched to any gene: 13. PCR was performed using 60 Vbeta and 13 Jbeta primers. Measured with immunoSEQ multiplex PCR; TCRdb has only the in-frame clones, and not every one. The table includes approximately 160,000 clones, approximately 77% detected once. Comments on this clone: The antigen remains undetermined.

Source material: PBMCs. This clonotype originated in a man between 18 and 35 years old in good health and CMV-seronegative. This rearrangement joins TRBV5-1 to TRBJ1-1; TRBD1 matches 9 bases. The CDR3, as DNA: TGCGCCAGCAGCAACCCCTCGACAGGGGGAATGTACACTGAAGCTTTCTTT. This codes for CASSNPSTGGMYTEAFF.